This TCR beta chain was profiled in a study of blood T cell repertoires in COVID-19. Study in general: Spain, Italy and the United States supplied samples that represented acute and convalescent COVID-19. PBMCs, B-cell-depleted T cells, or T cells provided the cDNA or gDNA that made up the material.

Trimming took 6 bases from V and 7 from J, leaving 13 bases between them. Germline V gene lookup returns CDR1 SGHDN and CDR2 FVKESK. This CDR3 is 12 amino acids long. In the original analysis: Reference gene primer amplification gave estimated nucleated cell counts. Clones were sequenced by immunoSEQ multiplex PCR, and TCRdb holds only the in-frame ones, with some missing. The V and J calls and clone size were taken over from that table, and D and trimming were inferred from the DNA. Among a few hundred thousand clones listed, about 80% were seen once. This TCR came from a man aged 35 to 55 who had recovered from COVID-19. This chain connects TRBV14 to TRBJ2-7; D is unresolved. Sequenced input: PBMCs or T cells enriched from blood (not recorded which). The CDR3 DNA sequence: TGTGCCAGCAGTGCTTTTCGGTGGGAGCAGTACTTC. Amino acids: CASSAFRWEQYF. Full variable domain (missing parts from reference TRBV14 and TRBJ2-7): EAGVTQFPSHSVIEKGQTVTLRCDPISGHDNLYWYRRVMGKEIKFLLHFVKESKQDESGMPNNRFLAERTGGTYSTLKVQPAELEDSGVYFCASSAFRWEQYFGPGTRLTVT.